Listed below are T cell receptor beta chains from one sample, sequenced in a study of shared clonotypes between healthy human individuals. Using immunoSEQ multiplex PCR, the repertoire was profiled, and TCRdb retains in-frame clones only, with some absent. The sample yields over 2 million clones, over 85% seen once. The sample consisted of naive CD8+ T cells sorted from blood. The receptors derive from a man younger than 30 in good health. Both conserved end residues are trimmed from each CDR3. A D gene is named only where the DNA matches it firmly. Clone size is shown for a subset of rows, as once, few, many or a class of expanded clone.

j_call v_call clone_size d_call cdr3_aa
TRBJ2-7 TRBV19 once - ASSIRQDSYEQY
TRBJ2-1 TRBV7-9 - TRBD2 ASSPGLAGANEQF
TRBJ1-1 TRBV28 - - ASSPSVNTEAF
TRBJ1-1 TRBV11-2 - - ASSLDLGGVEAF
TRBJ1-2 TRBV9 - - ASSVGHTNYGYT
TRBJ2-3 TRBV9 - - ASSEESSPTQY
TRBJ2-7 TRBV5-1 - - ASSLDSGLSYEQY
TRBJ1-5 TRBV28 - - ASSLGLQQPQH
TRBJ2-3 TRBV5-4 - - ASSQMGGAADTQY
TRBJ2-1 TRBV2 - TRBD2 ANVLAGGANEQF
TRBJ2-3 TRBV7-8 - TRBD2 ASSSGLAGDPIPSTDTQY
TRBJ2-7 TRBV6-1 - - AAQGGFSYEQY
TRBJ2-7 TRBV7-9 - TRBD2 ASSLASGRTYEQY
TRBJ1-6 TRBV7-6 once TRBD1 ASSSYRGANSPLH
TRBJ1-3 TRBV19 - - ASSNDRSFSGNTIY
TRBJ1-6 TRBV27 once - ASSLGGIYNSPLH
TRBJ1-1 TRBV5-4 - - ASSFIGGANEAF
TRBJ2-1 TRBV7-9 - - ASSSGGVQVYNEQF
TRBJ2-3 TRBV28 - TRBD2 ASSRPTRWSGGVSTDTQY
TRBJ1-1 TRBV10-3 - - AISESTVGEAF
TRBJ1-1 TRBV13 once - ASSPSGTEAF
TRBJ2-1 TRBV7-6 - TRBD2 ASSLSSGNAFHNEQF
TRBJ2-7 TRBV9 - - ASSPRVGIEQY
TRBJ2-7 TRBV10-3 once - AISEGGTGPFHEQY
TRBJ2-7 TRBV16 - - ASSHHGGTYEQY
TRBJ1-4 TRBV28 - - ASSFFSGTEDNEKLF
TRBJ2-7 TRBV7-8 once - ASSLVGRGTYEQY
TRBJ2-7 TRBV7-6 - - ASSPGEGPYEQY
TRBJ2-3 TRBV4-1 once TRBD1 ASSLQGDWATDTQY
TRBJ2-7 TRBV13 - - ASSGTREAYEQY
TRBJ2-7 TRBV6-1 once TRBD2 ASSDRPRGASYEQY
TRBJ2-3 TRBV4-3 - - ASSHAPGGDTQY
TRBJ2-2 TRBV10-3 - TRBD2 AISPTSGGANTGELF
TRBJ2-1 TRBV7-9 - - ASSLSTRPNEQF
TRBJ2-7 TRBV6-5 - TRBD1 ASGPTGYGEQY
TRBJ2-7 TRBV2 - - ASSEPVSQSSYEQY
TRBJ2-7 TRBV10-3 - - AIRTSDEQY
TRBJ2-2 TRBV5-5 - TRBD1 ASSLWTGASGTGELF
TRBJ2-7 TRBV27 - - ASSPVGDGLSYEQY
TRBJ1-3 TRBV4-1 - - ASSQETVISGNTIY
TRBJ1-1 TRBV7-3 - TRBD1 ASSIEGAPGAF
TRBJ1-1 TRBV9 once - ASSAEIGTEAF
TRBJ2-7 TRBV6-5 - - ASSSSPYEQY
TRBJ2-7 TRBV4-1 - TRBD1 ASSPGQGSYERY
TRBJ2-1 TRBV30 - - AWSVGSPNEQF
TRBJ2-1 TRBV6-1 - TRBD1 ASSPDRVNEQF
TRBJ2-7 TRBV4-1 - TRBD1 ASSDPGQGLYEQY
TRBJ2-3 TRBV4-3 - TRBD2 ASSQDRLAGADTQY
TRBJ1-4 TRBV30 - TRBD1 AWTHGQGQEKLF
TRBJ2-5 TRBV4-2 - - ASSPGGEGEETQY
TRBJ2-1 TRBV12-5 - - ASGLAVSSYNEQF
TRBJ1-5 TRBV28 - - ASSWPNQPQH
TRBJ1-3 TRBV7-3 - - ASSPSGAVGNTIY